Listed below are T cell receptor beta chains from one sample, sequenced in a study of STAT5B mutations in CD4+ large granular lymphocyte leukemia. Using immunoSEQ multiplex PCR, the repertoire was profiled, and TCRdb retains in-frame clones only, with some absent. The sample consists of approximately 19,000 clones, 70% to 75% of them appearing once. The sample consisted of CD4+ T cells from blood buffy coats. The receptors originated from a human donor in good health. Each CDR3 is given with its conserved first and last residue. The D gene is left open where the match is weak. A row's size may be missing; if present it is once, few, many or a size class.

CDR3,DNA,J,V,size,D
CATSRAVLALNEQFF,TGTGCCACCAGCAGAGCTGTACTAGCCCTGAATGAGCAGTTCTTC,TRBJ2-1,TRBV15,.,.
CASRHGTEFNGELFF,TGTGCCAGCAGACATGGGACAGAATTTAACGGCGAGCTGTTTTTT,TRBJ2-2,TRBV28,.,TRBD1
CASSLQGNNSPLHF,TGTGCCAGCAGTTTACAGGGGAATAATTCACCCCTCCACTTT,TRBJ1-6,TRBV27,few,.
CASSALAGGTDTQYF,TGTGCCAGCAGTGCCCTAGCGGGAGGTACAGATACGCAGTATTTT,TRBJ2-3,TRBV6-1,.,TRBD2
CASSARTGNTEAFF,TGTGCCAGCAGCGCCCGGACAGGGAACACTGAAGCTTTCTTT,TRBJ1-1,TRBV9,.,TRBD1
CASSLGSGATDTQYF,TGCGCCAGCAGCTTGGGATCGGGCGCCACAGATACGCAGTATTTT,TRBJ2-3,TRBV5-1,.,.
CASSPPGPTSNTGELFF,TGTGCCAGCTCACCACCGGGGCCAACGTCGAACACCGGGGAGCTGTTTTTT,TRBJ2-2,TRBV18,.,.
CASSDPGVKAFF,TGTGCCAGCAGTGACCCAGGGGTGAAAGCTTTCTTT,TRBJ1-1,TRBV6-1,.,.
CASSTYGQGETGANVLTF,TGTGCCAGTAGTACCTATGGACAGGGGGAGACTGGGGCCAACGTCCTGACTTTC,TRBJ2-6,TRBV19,few,TRBD1
CASSLGGGNTIYF,TGTGCCAGCAGCTTAGGGGGTGGAAACACCATATATTTT,TRBJ1-3,TRBV7-8,.,.
CASSVGRDTEAFF,TGTGCCAGCAGCGTGGGAAGGGATACTGAAGCTTTCTTT,TRBJ1-1,TRBV9,.,.
CSVGEDTQYF,TGCAGCGTCGGAGAGGATACGCAGTATTTT,TRBJ2-3,TRBV29-1,few,.